This entry lists 31 T cell receptor beta chains sequenced from one sample in a study of CD8+ T cells in alopecia areata. cDNA serving as the sequencing template came from extracted, reverse transcribed RNA. TCRdb's table, derived via immunoSEQ multiplex PCR, lists solely in-frame clones and lacks some. The sample has about 130,000 clones, approximately 49% seen once; the top ten hold 18%. Material: CD8+ T cells sorted from blood, obtained at week 0. The receptors come from a human donor with alopecia areata.

The CDR3 reads CASSPGTGVGNEQFF. Here the CDR3 DNA reads TGTGCCAGCAGCCCTGGGACAGGGGTGGGCAATGAGCAGTTCTTC. The chain employs TRBV5-6 and TRBJ2-1; TRBD1 aligns across 10 bases. The CDR3 is made up of 15 amino acids. In germline, CDR1 is SGHDT, CDR2 YYEEEE. J was trimmed by 6 bases and V by 4 bases; bases with no gene match: 7.

This clone was found a few times. This sequence joins TRBV2 and TRBJ2-5; D ambiguous. V gave up 9 bases and J gave up 0 bases, with 14 bases separating them. This CDR3 is 14 amino acids long. Germline assignment: CDR1 SNHLY and CDR2 FYNNEI. CDR3 sequence reads: CASKTVAYQETQYF. CDR3 bases: TGTGCCAGTAAGACGGTAGCCTACCAAGAGACCCAGTACTTC.

V and J are TRBV6-5 and TRBJ1-6; D is unresolved. The germline V gene has CDR1 MNHEY and CDR2 SVGAGI. Trimming left V 5 bases short and J 0 bases short, with 8 bases between. This CDR3 is 15 amino acids long. CDR3: CASSIHNSYNSPLHF. The CDR3 DNA reads as TGTGCCAGCAGTATACATAACTCCTATAATTCACCCCTCCACTTT.

Only one count was recorded for this clone. CDR3 bases: TGTGCCAGCAGTTTATCGCGCAGGTCAAACACTGAAGCTTTCTTT. It yields the protein CASSLSRRSNTEAFF. The J gene is TRBJ1-1, the V gene TRBV27, with unresolved D. V was pared by 0 bases and J by 2 bases, with 10 bases between. The CDR3 is 15 amino acids. CDR1 is MNHEY, CDR2 SMNVEV, per germline (reference sequence).

This chain joins TRBV10-3 and TRBJ1-2; D is perhaps TRBD1 (5 bases). Trimming took off 0 bases at V and 4 bases at J, with 9 bases between the two ends. CDR3 length: 14 amino acids. CDR1 and CDR2 (germline): ENHRY, SYGVKD. CDR3 protein: CAISESGGAYGYTF. The CDR3, as DNA: TGTGCCATCAGTGAGTCCGGGGGTGCCTATGGCTACACCTTC.

The V call is TRBV7-8, the J call TRBJ2-5; a weak D match, TRBD2 (5 bases). V lost 4 bases to trimming and J lost 3 bases, with 18 bases between them. The CDR3 consists of 16 residues. CDR1 is SGHVS and CDR2 is FQNEAQ in the germline V gene. CDR3 residues: CASSSIRGLREETQYF. In DNA, the CDR3 is TGTGCCAGCAGCTCAATACGTGGGTTGAGGGAAGAGACCCAGTACTTC. Using reference TRBV7-8 and TRBJ2-5 for the parts outside the CDR3, the full variable domain is GAGVSQSPRYKVAKRGQDVALRCDPISGHVSLFWYQQALGQGPEFLTYFQNEAQLDKSGLPSDRFFAERPEGSVSTLKIQRTQQEDSAVYLCASSSIRGLREETQYFGPGTRLLVL.

CDR3 residues: CASSLSETQYF. The CDR3 DNA sequence: TGTGCCAGCAGCTTGTCGGAGACCCAGTACTTC. The rearrangement links TRBV5-6 to TRBJ2-5; no clear D gene. CDR3 length: 11 residues. CDR1 SGHDT and CDR2 YYEEEE come from the germline V gene. V was trimmed by 1 base and J by 5 bases, leaving 3 bases between them.

This clone showed up just a few times. V is TRBV10-3 and J is TRBJ2-7; 7 bases map to TRBD1. Germline loops: CDR1 ENHRY, CDR2 SYGVKD. The CDR3 is made up of 12 amino acids. With V trimmed by 5 bases and J by 5 bases, 3 bases remained unmatched. The CDR3 sequence: CAISRDRNEQYF. In DNA form, the CDR3 reads TGTGCCATCAGTCGGGACAGAAACGAGCAGTACTTC.

By sample share, this clone is medium-sized. The chain is built from TRBV7-3 and TRBJ2-7; TRBD1 matches 8 bases. J gave up 3 bases and V 3 bases, and 1 base lay outside the gene matches. Germline values: CDR1 SGHTA, CDR2 FQGTGA. The CDR3 has 13 amino acids. The CDR3 loop is CASSFGTGYEQYF. The CDR3 DNA sequence: TGTGCCAGCAGCTTTGGGACAGGCTACGAGCAGTACTTC.

This clone was found a few times. The V call is TRBV13, the J call TRBJ1-5; TRBD1 might be the D (6 bases). CDR3 length: 15 amino acids. Germline CDR1 reads PRHDT; CDR2 reads FYEKMQ (reference sequence). V was clipped by 8 bases and J by 0 bases, with 14 bases between them. The CDR3, as DNA: TGTGCCAGCGAAAGGGCAGGGGATAGCAATCAGCCCCAGCATTTT. Translated: CASERAGDSNQPQHF.

This clone came up a few times. This chain uses TRBV30 with TRBJ1-1, with D possibly being TRBD1 (6 bases). This CDR3 is 14 amino acids long. Germline V gene lookup returns CDR1 GTSNPN and CDR2 SVGIG (reference sequence). V was cut by 5 bases and J by 2 bases, with 15 bases left in between. The CDR3 region has the DNA TGTGCCTGGGGTTGGGGGCAGCAAAACACTGAAGCTTTCTTT. Its protein is CAWGWGQQNTEAFF.

V is TRBV5-5 and J is TRBJ2-6; D not resolved. The CDR3 totals 19 residues. Trimming took off 6 bases at V and 4 bases at J, with 26 bases between the two ends. Germline CDR1 and CDR2: SGHKS and YYEKEE (reference sequence). The CDR3 sequence is CASTLYPRPGPSGANVLTF. Written as DNA, the CDR3 is TGTGCCAGCACCCTATACCCACGTCCAGGCCCGTCCGGGGCCAACGTCCTGACTTTC.

In this sample, this clone turned up once. The chain recombines TRBV7-9 with TRBJ1-2; D is perhaps TRBD1 (5 bases). Germline values: CDR1 SEHNR, CDR2 FQNEAQ (reference sequence). V was shortened by 4 bases and J by 6 bases, with 12 bases between the two germline ends. This CDR3 has 13 residues. The CDR3 nucleotides read TGTGCCAGCAGCTACGGGACGCAGGATGGCTACACCTTC. Its protein is CASSYGTQDGYTF. Looking up the rest from reference TRBV7-9 and TRBJ1-2 gives the full variable domain: DTGVSQNPRHKITKRGQNVTFRCDPISEHNRLYWYRQTLGQGPEFLTYFQNEAQLEKSRLLSDRFSAERPKGSFSTLEIQRTEQGDSAMYLCASSYGTQDGYTFGSGTRLTVV.

This chain connects TRBV4-1 to TRBJ2-7; D possibly corresponds to TRBD2 (6 bases). Germline V lookup: CDR1 MGHRA, CDR2 YSYEKL. This CDR3 region has 15 residues. The V end lost 1 base, the J end lost 1 base, and 11 bases lay between the germline ends. CDR3: CASSQGAGPSYEQYF. CDR3 in DNA: TGCGCCAGCAGCCAAGGAGCGGGCCCGTCCTACGAGCAGTACTTC.

This clone was observed a few times. The genes are TRBV11-2 and TRBJ2-1; 8 nucleotides align to TRBD1. This CDR3 has 16 amino acids. The germline CDR1 and CDR2 sequences are SGHAT and FQNNGV. The V gene end was trimmed by 5 bases and the J gene end by 6 bases; junction bases not matched to a gene: 12. CDR3 sequence (DNA): TGTGCCAGCAGCCCTCAGGGGACAGGTGGGGTCAATGAGCAGTTCTTC. Translated, it gives CASSPQGTGGVNEQFF.

There are a few counts of this clone. It is likely a read error: a sequence one base away is far more abundant. The chain carries TRBV7-9 and TRBJ1-2; tentatively, D is TRBD1 (5 bases). Germline V gene data show CDR1 as SEHNR and CDR2 as FQNEAQ (reference sequence). The CDR3 length is 13 residues. V was clipped by 1 base and J by 3 bases, with 6 bases between them. In DNA form, the CDR3 reads TGTGCCAGCAGCTTAGGACAGCACTATGGCTACACCTTC. Translation: CASSLGQHYGYTF.

To note about this clone: Within the sample, other DNA sequences also encode this same CDR3. The V gene is TRBV29-1, the J gene TRBJ1-2; 9 bases are shared with TRBD1. Germline CDR1 is SQVTM and CDR2 is ANQGSEA. This CDR3 is built from 14 residues. V gave up 0 bases and J gave up 4 bases; unmatched junction bases: 3. For the CDR3, the DNA is TGCAGCGTTGAAGACCCGGGACAGGGCTATGGCTACACCTTC. It encodes CSVEDPGQGYGYTF.

This clone has only a few counts. This chain connects TRBV5-4 to TRBJ1-4; D remains ambiguous. The CDR3 has 14 residues. Germline lookup yields CDR1 SGHNT and CDR2 YYREEE (reference sequence). The germline V and J ends were trimmed by 0 bases and 8 bases, with 11 bases remaining between them. DNA for the CDR3: TGTGCCAGCAGCTTGGCCCCCTATGGGGAAAAACTGTTTTTT. Its protein is CASSLAPYGEKLFF.

The chain carries TRBV23-1 and TRBJ1-5, with D perhaps TRBD1 (5 bases). TRBV23-1 is designated an ORF whose function remains uncertain. There are 15 residues in the CDR3. Trimming left V 0 bases short and J 7 bases short, with 13 bases between. CDR3 sequence: CASSQSGQGFQPQHF. CDR3 DNA: TGCGCCAGCAGTCAATCAGGCCAGGGATTCCAGCCCCAGCATTTT.

This clone was seen a few times. One junction end does not reproduce the germline sequence, and a read error may be involved. The chain carries TRBV7-9 and TRBJ2-1, with 12 nucleotides matching TRBD2. This CDR3 comprises 15 residues. CDR1 SEHNR and CDR2 FQNEAQ come from the germline V gene (reference sequence). The CDR3 coding sequence is TGCGCCAGCAGCCAAGGACTAGCGGGGAACAATGAGCAGTTCTTC. Translating gives CASSQGLAGNNEQFF.

This clone was observed a few times. V usage is TRBV27 and J usage is TRBJ2-3; no clear D gene. Germline lookup yields CDR1 MNHEY and CDR2 SMNVEV (reference sequence). V lost 3 bases and J lost 3, with 10 bases in between. The CDR3 length is 14 residues. Here the CDR3 reads CASSLVAETDTQYF. The DNA of the CDR3 is TGTGCCAGCAGTTTGGTTGCTGAGACAGATACGCAGTATTTT.

The count of this clone is one. The chain joins TRBV6-5 to TRBJ1-1, with D possibly matching TRBD1 (6 bases). The ends were cut back, 6 bases at V and 6 bases at J, with 11 bases in the middle. Germline V gene lookup returns CDR1 MNHEY and CDR2 SVGAGI. The CDR3 sequence is 12 residues long. As DNA, the CDR3 is TGTGCCAGCAGACTACAGGGAGCTGAAGCTTTCTTT. Translated, it gives CASRLQGAEAFF.

The chain links TRBV7-2 to TRBJ2-1; D is possibly TRBD1 or TRBD2 (5 bases each). V gave up 4 bases and J gave up 4 bases, with 14 bases separating them. The CDR3 runs 15 residues. The V gene's germline CDR1 is SGHTA and CDR2 FQGNSA. CDR3 in amino acids: CASSSPRDGYNEQFF. The DNA of the CDR3 is TGTGCCAGCAGCTCCCCCCGGGACGGATACAATGAGCAGTTCTTC.

The rearrangement joins TRBV29-1 to TRBJ2-3; 10 bases match TRBD2. This CDR3 region has 12 residues. The germline V gene encodes CDR1 SQVTM and CDR2 ANQGSEA. The trim removed 5 bases at V and 10 bases at J, leaving 6 bases unmatched. The CDR3 DNA is TGCAGCGTTTCTCAGACTAGCGGGTCGCAGTATTTT. Translation gives CSVSQTSGSQYF.

This clone was picked up a small number of times. The rearrangement joins TRBV6-5 to TRBJ2-7; D possibly corresponds to TRBD1 (6 bases). Deletions cut 6 bases from V and 3 bases from J, with 15 bases between. The CDR3 runs 14 residues. The V gene's germline CDR1 is MNHEY and CDR2 SVGAGI. CDR3 residues: CASSPGASGYEQYF. Written as DNA, the CDR3 is TGTGCCAGCAGCCCAGGGGCCTCCGGCTACGAGCAGTACTTC.

This clone was counted only a few times. The chain has TRBV27 and TRBJ2-7; TRBD1 aligns across 8 bases. Germline V gives CDR1 MNHEY, CDR2 SMNVEV (reference sequence). The CDR3 loop spans 14 amino acids. J lost 0 bases, V lost 4 bases, and 2 bases had no gene match. The DNA of the CDR3 is TGTGCCAGCAGTTGGGACAGGAGCTCCTACGAGCAGTACTTC. Translating gives CASSWDRSSYEQYF.

In its sample, this clone was seen a few times. DNA of the CDR3: TGTGCCAGCAGCTTGCTCAGGCTTAGCACAGATACGCAGTATTTT. It codes for CASSLLRLSTDTQYF. The V and J genes are TRBV5-6 and TRBJ2-3; D is ambiguous. CDR1 SGHDT and CDR2 YYEEEE come from the germline V gene. The CDR3 sequence is 15 residues long. V lost 1 base to trimming and J lost 0 bases, with 9 bases between them. Based on the CDR3 plus reference TRBV5-6 and TRBJ2-3, the full variable domain is DAGVTQSPTHLIKTRGQQVTLRCSPKSGHDTVSWYQQALGQGPQFIFQYYEEEERQRGNFPDRFSGHQFPNYSSELNVNALLLGDSALYLCASSLLRLSTDTQYFGPGTRLTVL.

The chain uses TRBV19 and TRBJ1-1; D perhaps matches TRBD1 (5 bases). V lost 4 bases to trimming and J lost 9 bases, with 15 bases between them. The germline gives CDR1 LNHDA, CDR2 SQIVND (reference sequence). The CDR3 has 13 residues. The CDR3 DNA reads as TGTGCCAGTAGTAAGGGGTCCGCCACCAAAGCTTTCTTT. Amino acid sequence: CASSKGSATKAFF.

This clone was seen at least ten times. CDR3 sequence reads: CASSLSDRISYEQYF. CDR3 DNA: TGTGCCAGCAGCTTATCGGACAGGATCTCCTACGAGCAGTACTTC. The chain combines TRBV7-2 with TRBJ2-7; 7 bases line up with TRBD1. The CDR3 has 15 residues. With V trimmed by 2 bases and J by 0 bases, 4 bases remained unmatched. Per germline, CDR1 SGHTA and CDR2 FQGNSA.

The rearrangement joins TRBV15 to TRBJ2-1; a possible D gene is TRBD1 (6 bases). The CDR3 has 16 residues. Germline loops: CDR1 LNHNV, CDR2 YYDKDF (reference sequence). Deletions cut 2 bases from V and 7 bases from J, with 18 bases between. As DNA, the CDR3 is TGTGCCACCAGCAGAACACGACGGACAGAAGGGAATGAGCAGTTCTTC. Protein sequence: CATSRTRRTEGNEQFF. Looking up the rest from reference TRBV15 and TRBJ2-1 gives the full variable domain: DAMVIQNPRYQVTQFGKPVTLSCSQTLNHNVMYWYQQKSSQAPKLLFHYYDKDFNNEADTPDNFQSRRPNTSFCFLDIRSPGLGDTAMYLCATSRTRRTEGNEQFFGPGTRLTVL.

This chain connects TRBV15 to TRBJ1-2; D may be TRBD1 (5 bases). This CDR3 has 13 amino acids. Germline V gene lookup returns CDR1 LNHNV and CDR2 YYDKDF (reference sequence). Trimming left V 6 bases short and J 7 bases short, with 15 bases between. CDR3 loop: CATSPREMSGYTF. CDR3 sequence (DNA): TGTGCCACCAGTCCCAGGGAAATGAGTGGCTACACCTTC.